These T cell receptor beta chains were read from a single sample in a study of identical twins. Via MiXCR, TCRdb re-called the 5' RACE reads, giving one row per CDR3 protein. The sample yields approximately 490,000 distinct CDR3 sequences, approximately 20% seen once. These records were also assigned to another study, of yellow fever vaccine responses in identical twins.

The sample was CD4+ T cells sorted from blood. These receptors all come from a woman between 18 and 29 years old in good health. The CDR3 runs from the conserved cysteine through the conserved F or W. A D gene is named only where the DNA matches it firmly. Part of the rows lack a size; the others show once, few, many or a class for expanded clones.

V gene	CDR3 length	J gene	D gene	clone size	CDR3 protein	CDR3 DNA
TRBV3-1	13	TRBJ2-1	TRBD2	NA	CAGSQAGNRRQFF	TGTGCCGGCAGCCAAGCGGGGAACCGGAGGCAGTTCTTC
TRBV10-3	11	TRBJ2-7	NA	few	CAISDPYEQYF	TGTGCCATCAGTGACCCCTACGAGCAGTACTTC
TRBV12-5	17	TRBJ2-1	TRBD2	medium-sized	CASGPTSTSAFFDEQFF	TGTGCTAGTGGCCCTACATCGACTAGCGCTTTCTTCGATGAGCAGTTCTTC
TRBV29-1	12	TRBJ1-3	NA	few	CSVINEGNTIYF	TGCAGCGTCATCAACGAAGGAAACACCATATATTTT
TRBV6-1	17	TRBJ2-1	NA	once	CASSPKQGGPSYNEQFF	TGTGCCAGCAGTCCGAAACAAGGGGGGCCCTCCTACAATGAGCAGTTCTTC
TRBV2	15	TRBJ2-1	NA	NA	CASRNSGYSYNEQFF	TGTGCCAGCAGGAACAGCGGTTACTCCTACAATGAGCAGTTCTTC
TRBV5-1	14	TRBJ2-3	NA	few	CASRYGTITDTQYF	TGCGCCAGCAGGTACGGAACTATCACAGATACGCAGTATTTT
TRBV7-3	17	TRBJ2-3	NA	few	CASSLMGAGTSTDTQYF	TGTGCCAGCAGCCTCATGGGGGCGGGGACTAGCACAGATACGCAGTATTTT
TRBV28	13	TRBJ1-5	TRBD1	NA	CASSSDRAQPQHF	TGTGCCAGCAGTTCGGACAGGGCCCAGCCCCAGCATTTT
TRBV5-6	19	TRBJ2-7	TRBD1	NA	CASSLALLTTGKNSYEQYF	TGTGCCAGCAGCTTGGCCTTACTTACGACAGGGAAGAACTCCTACGAGCAGTACTTC
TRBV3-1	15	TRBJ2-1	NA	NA	CASSKALMGASQQFF	TGTGCCAGCAGCAAAGCGCTAATGGGGGCTTCCCAGCAGTTCTTC
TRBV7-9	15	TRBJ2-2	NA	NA	CASSFLHQNTGELFF	TGTGCCAGCAGCTTCCTGCATCAGAACACCGGGGAGCTGTTTTTT
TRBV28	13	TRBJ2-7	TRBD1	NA	CASSFAGGNEQYF	TGTGCCAGCAGTTTTGCAGGGGGCAACGAGCAGTACTTC
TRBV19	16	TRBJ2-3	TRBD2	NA	CASSISVGTTTDTQYF	TGTGCCAGTAGTATATCAGTCGGGACTACCACAGATACGCAGTATTTT
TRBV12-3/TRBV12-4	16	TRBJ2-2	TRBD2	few	CASSTRLAMNTGELFF	TGTGCCAGCAGTACCCGACTAGCGATGAACACCGGGGAGCTGTTTTTT
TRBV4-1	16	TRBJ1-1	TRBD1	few	CASSHPGTGGKAEAFF	TGCGCCAGCAGCCATCCAGGGACAGGGGGCAAAGCTGAAGCTTTCTTT
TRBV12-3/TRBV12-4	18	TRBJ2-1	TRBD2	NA	CASSLDRRGSGSGNEQFF	TGTGCCAGCAGCCTAGACAGGCGAGGTAGCGGGAGTGGAAATGAGCAGTTCTTC
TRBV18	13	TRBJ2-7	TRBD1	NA	CASTSTGDYEQYF	TGTGCCAGCACCAGCACAGGGGACTACGAGCAGTACTTC
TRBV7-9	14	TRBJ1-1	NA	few	CASSKVREKTEAFF	TGTGCCAGCAGTAAAGTGAGGGAAAAGACAGAAGCTTTCTTT
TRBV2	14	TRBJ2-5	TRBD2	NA	CASGAGALQETQYF	TGTGCCAGCGGAGCGGGGGCCCTCCAAGAGACCCAGTACTTC
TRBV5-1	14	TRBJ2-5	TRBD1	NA	CASYRDSYQETQYF	TGCGCCAGCTACCGGGACAGTTACCAAGAGACCCAGTACTTC
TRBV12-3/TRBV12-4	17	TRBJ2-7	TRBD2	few	CASSLLSGTSGRLEQYF	TGTGCCAGCAGTTTACTAAGCGGGACTAGCGGGAGGCTGGAGCAGTACTTC
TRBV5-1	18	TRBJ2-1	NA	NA	CASSLVMSSASSYNEQFF	TGCGCCAGCAGCTTGGTAATGTCTAGCGCGAGCTCCTACAATGAGCAGTTCTTC